This TCR beta chain was identified in a study of blood T cells in healthy people across ages. A J-beta primer mix and a sample-barcoded 5' primer were used in a second PCR of about 6 to 12 cycles. Using its own MiXCR run on the 5' RACE reads, TCRdb lists one record per CDR3 protein. Here the sample spans about 570,000 distinct CDR3 sequences, 25% to 35% being singletons. CDR3 length equals 13 residues. V was clipped by 6 bases and J by 2 bases, with 11 bases between them. The same sample was also studied in work on T cells of mothers and their children. According to that study: The second PCR's M1S primer added sample barcodes and 2-4 random nucleotides.

This clonotype was sampled from a boy younger than 10 in good health. The sample comprised blood. This rearrangement joins TRBV12-3 or TRBV12-4 to TRBJ2-7; the D is unclear. This chain's CDR3 is CASSPRGAYEQYF. The CDR3 region has the DNA TGTGCCAGCAGCCCCCGTGGAGCCTACGAGCAGTACTTC.